What follows are 25 T cell receptor beta chains derived from one specimen sequenced in a study of blood T cell repertoires in COVID-19 (dated by TCRdb to 2020 to 2021). The library was obtained by the immunoSEQ multiplex PCR assay. The table was pulled from immuneACCESS by TCRdb, which kept in-frame rearrangements only. Such tables lose some clones; where checked, under half of the loss comes from unresolved V genes, and the rest has no known cause. For this sample there are 390,000 or so clones; around 87% appear just once. The ten largest make up more than 0.8% of the sample. Sample: PBMCs or T cells enriched from blood (not recorded which). Source of these receptors: a man aged 18-30 years who had recovered from COVID-19.

The chain is built from TRBV7-9 and TRBJ1-5; D is unresolved. Germline CDR1 is SEHNR and CDR2 is FQNEAQ (reference sequence). CDR3 length equals 13 residues. Trimming took off 4 bases at V and 4 bases at J, with 8 bases between the two ends. CDR3 sequence: CASSWSQNQPQHF. In DNA form, the CDR3 reads TGTGCCAGCAGCTGGAGCCAAAATCAGCCCCAGCATTTT.

The chain is built from TRBV30 and TRBJ2-5; possibly TRBD1 for D (5 bases). The germline V gene has CDR1 GTSNPN and CDR2 SVGIG (reference sequence). CDR3 length: 13 amino acids. Trimming pared 1 base from V and 5 bases from J, leaving 11 bases between. This CDR3 is CAWSGQGGETQYF. CDR3 in DNA: TGTGCCTGGAGTGGCCAGGGTGGGGAGACCCAGTACTTC.

V gene TRBV5-1 combines with J gene TRBJ1-4, with D possibly matching TRBD1 (5 bases). Trimming took 3 bases from V and 7 from J, leaving 16 bases between them. Germline CDR1 reads SGHRS; CDR2 reads YFSETQ. The CDR3 runs to 15 residues. The DNA for the CDR3 is TGCGCCAGCAGCTATACCCCGGGGGGGAGTGAAAAACTGTTTTTT. As protein: CASSYTPGGSEKLFF.

The gene calls are TRBV5-8 and TRBJ2-3; perhaps TRBD1 as D (6 bases). The CDR3 sequence is 14 residues long. Trimming removed 0 bases at V and 2 bases at J, with 7 bases between. Germline CDR1 and CDR2: SGHTS and YDEGEE. The CDR3 DNA sequence: TGTGCCAGCAGCTTGGGGACAGACACAGATACGCAGTATTTT. Translation: CASSLGTDTDTQYF. The full variable domain, in which reference TRBV5-8 and TRBJ2-3 provide the parts outside the CDR3, is EAGVTQSPTHLIKTRGQQATLRCSPISGHTSVYWYQQALGLGLQFLLWYDEGEERNRGNFPPRFSGRQFPNYSSELNVNALELEDSALYLCASSLGTDTDTQYFGPGTRLTVL.

J is TRBJ2-1 and V is TRBV27, with 8 nucleotides matching TRBD1. The J segment lost 0 bases and the V segment lost 5 bases, leaving 3 bases of the junction unmatched. Germline V gene lookup returns CDR1 MNHEY and CDR2 SMNVEV (reference sequence). The CDR3 spans 15 residues. The CDR3 sequence: CASSPDRDSYNEQFF. CDR3 bases: TGTGCCAGCAGTCCGGACAGGGACTCCTACAATGAGCAGTTCTTC.

The CDR3 loop reads CASSSWTSGGVGIQYF. Written as DNA, the CDR3 is TGTGCCAGCAGCTCCTGGACTAGCGGGGGTGTTGGCATTCAGTACTTC. This sequence joins TRBV7-2 and TRBJ2-4, with 13 bases lining up with TRBD2. The CDR3 runs 16 residues. V was pared by 4 bases and J by 9 bases, with 9 bases of the junction left unmatched. CDR1 is SGHTA, CDR2 FQGNSA, per germline.

This chain connects TRBV7-2 to TRBJ2-7, with 7 nucleotides matching TRBD2. Germline lookup yields CDR1 SGHTA and CDR2 FQGNSA. The V gene end was trimmed by 2 bases and the J gene end by 2 bases; junction bases not matched to a gene: 9. CDR3 size: 16 residues. The CDR3 DNA reads as TGTGCCAGCAGCTTACCCTTTGGGGGGGAAGCCTACGAGCAGTACTTC. Translating it yields CASSLPFGGEAYEQYF.

The rearrangement joins TRBV28 to TRBJ2-5; 7 bases map to TRBD1. The V gene end was trimmed by 6 bases and the J gene end by 3 bases; junction bases not matched to a gene: 7. CDR3 length: 14 residues. Germline V gene sequence: CDR1 MDHEN, CDR2 SYDVKM. CDR3 in amino acids: CASSPLGQKETQYF. The CDR3 bases are TGTGCCAGCAGCCCCCTGGGACAGAAAGAGACCCAGTACTTC.

The chain recombines TRBV12-5 with TRBJ1-2; 7 positions agree with TRBD1. The length of the CDR3 is 14 residues. CDR1 is LGHNT, CDR2 FRNRAP, per germline. The junction had 8 bases not matched to a gene; V was cut back by 2 bases and J by 8 bases. CDR3 DNA: TGTGCTAGTGGTTTGACAGGGGCGAAGGGGGGCTACACCTTC. Translated: CASGLTGAKGGYTF.

With regard to this clone: The sample has other DNA sequences that encode this CDR3 too. This sequence joins TRBV5-4 and TRBJ1-6, with D unclear. The germline CDR1 and CDR2 sequences are SGHNT and YYREEE (reference sequence). V was clipped by 4 bases and J by 7 bases, with 12 bases between them. The CDR3 sequence is 14 residues long. The CDR3 protein is CASSLDRGNSPLHF. In DNA, the CDR3 is TGTGCCAGCAGCCTGGACCGAGGCAATTCACCCCTCCACTTT.

V usage is TRBV3-1 (or the pseudogene TRBV3-2) and J usage is TRBJ2-2; 8 bases are shared with TRBD1. This CDR3 region has 19 residues. V gave up 4 bases and J gave up 1 base; unmatched junction bases: 14. The germline gives CDR1 LGHDT, CDR2 YNNKEL (reference sequence). The CDR3 DNA is TGTGCCAGCAGCCCTGGAGTAGGACAGGGTAGGGGGAACACCGGGGAGCTGTTTTTT. It codes for CASSPGVGQGRGNTGELFF.

The V gene is TRBV3-1 (or the pseudogene TRBV3-2), the J gene TRBJ2-1, with D perhaps TRBD1 (6 bases). CDR3 length: 18 amino acids. CDR1 and CDR2 (germline): LGHDT, YNNKEL (reference sequence). Trimming cost V 0 bases and J 9 bases, with 24 bases left between them. As DNA, the CDR3 is TGTGCCAGCAGCCAAGAGACAGGCCGAGGCAAAGTGAGCAGTGAGCAGTTCTTC. Its protein product is CASSQETGRGKVSSEQFF.

V and J are TRBV7-2 and TRBJ1-1; no firm D call. The CDR3 is 14 residues long. V lost 5 bases and J lost 5, with 15 bases in between. Germline lookup yields CDR1 SGHTA and CDR2 FQGNSA. The DNA of the CDR3 is TGTGCCAGCAGCGCAGCTGGAGCGTGGACTGAAGCTTTCTTT. Its translation: CASSAAGAWTEAFF.

The chain joins TRBV19 to TRBJ2-7, with TRBD2 identical over 13 bases. The germline V gene has CDR1 LNHDA and CDR2 SQIVND (reference sequence). Unmatched junction bases numbered 6, after V lost 4 bases and J lost 6 bases. The CDR3 totals 15 residues. CDR3 in DNA: TGTGCCAGTAGTAGGAAGGGACTAGCGGGATCCGAGCAGTACTTC. This encodes CASSRKGLAGSEQYF. The full variable domain, its missing parts supplied by reference TRBV19 and TRBJ2-7, is DGGITQSPKYLFRKEGQNVTLSCEQNLNHDAMYWYRQDPGQGLRLIYYSQIVNDFQKGDIAEGYSVSREKKESFPLTVTSAQKNPTAFYLCASSRKGLAGSEQYFGPGTRLTVT.

The V call is TRBV28, the J call TRBJ1-2, with 8 bases that match TRBD1. This CDR3 region has 15 residues. V dropped 2 bases and J dropped 7; count of bases not matched to a gene: 9. CDR1 and CDR2 from the germline V gene are MDHEN and SYDVKM. The DNA for the CDR3 is TGTGCCAGCAGTTTAAGCCGGGACAGGTTATCTGGCTACACCTTC. It is translated as CASSLSRDRLSGYTF.

The chain joins TRBV7-2 to TRBJ2-1; TRBD2 aligns across 8 bases. In germline, CDR1 is SGHTA, CDR2 FQGNSA. V lost 3 bases, J lost 2 bases, and 3 bases stayed unmatched. CDR3 size: 15 residues. CDR3 sequence reads: CASSLLGLAYNEQFF. The CDR3 nucleotides read TGTGCCAGCAGCTTGCTGGGACTAGCCTACAATGAGCAGTTCTTC.

The chain uses TRBV6-1 and TRBJ1-2; 8 positions match TRBD1. The CDR3 spans 14 residues. The germline gives CDR1 MNHNS, CDR2 SASEGT. V dropped 2 bases and J dropped 8; count of bases not matched to a gene: 7. DNA of the CDR3: TGTGCCAGCAGTGAAATCGTCAGGGGGCGCGGCTACACCTTC. Amino acids: CASSEIVRGRGYTF.

The chain couples TRBV20-1 to TRBJ1-2; D is unclear. Trimming left V 1 base short and J 6 bases short, with 6 bases between. Germline lookup yields CDR1 DFQATT and CDR2 SNEGSKA (reference sequence). CDR3 length: 11 residues. The CDR3 DNA reads TGCAGTGCTAGAGGGCCCCATGGCTACACCTTC. Protein product: CSARGPHGYTF.

This chain connects TRBV19 to TRBJ2-3, with 8 bases identical to TRBD2. V lost 7 bases to trimming and J lost 2 bases; unmatched junction nucleotides: 11. Germline CDR1 and CDR2: LNHDA and SQIVND (reference sequence). There are 16 residues in the CDR3. The chain's CDR3 is CASTPAREGLTDTQYF. CDR3 nucleotide sequence: TGTGCCAGTACCCCGGCCCGGGAGGGCCTCACAGATACGCAGTATTTT.

In its sample, this clone was seen once. V gene TRBV27 combines with J gene TRBJ2-1, with D possibly matching TRBD2 (5 bases). The germline V gene has CDR1 MNHEY and CDR2 SMNVEV (reference sequence). This CDR3 is 14 amino acids long. Trimming shortened V by 7 bases and J by 1 base, and 11 bases separated the two germline ends. CDR3 sequence reads: CASTAGGSYNEQFF. Here the CDR3 DNA reads TGTGCCAGCACCGCCGGCGGGTCCTACAATGAGCAGTTCTTC.

The chain combines TRBV5-3 with TRBJ1-5, with no clear D. Being an ORF, TRBV5-3 has a function that is uncertain. The CDR3 extends over 16 amino acids. V was pared by 0 bases and J by 0 bases, with 10 bases between. CDR3 residues: CARSLVIGDSNQPQHF. CDR3 coding DNA: TGTGCCAGAAGCTTGGTTATCGGGGATAGCAATCAGCCCCAGCATTTT.

CDR3 amino acids: CASSLGTGEETQYF. CDR3 in DNA: TGTGCCAGCAGCTTGGGGACAGGGGAGGAGACCCAGTACTTC. The gene calls are TRBV13 and TRBJ2-5; the match to TRBD1 covers 10 bases. Germline V CDR1 and CDR2: PRHDT, FYEKMQ (reference sequence). This CDR3 comprises 14 residues. Trimming removed 3 bases from V and 5 bases from J; junction bases left unmatched: 3.

CDR3 coding DNA: TGTGCCAGCAGCTCTCGAGACAGTGAAGCTTTCTTT. It is translated as CASSSRDSEAFF. The rearrangement joins TRBV7-9 to TRBJ1-1; D is perhaps TRBD1 (5 bases). This CDR3 is built from 12 residues. Germline V gene lookup returns CDR1 SEHNR and CDR2 FQNEAQ (reference sequence). V lost 4 bases and J lost 7, with 10 bases in between.

This rearrangement joins TRBV9 to TRBJ2-3; the match to TRBD2 covers 8 bases. The CDR3 is 15 amino acids. From germline, CDR1 is SGDLS and CDR2 YYNGEE. The V and J ends lost 0 bases and 5 bases, in that order; junction bases with no gene match: 5. CDR3 residues: CASSVASSGLDTQYF. Written as DNA, the CDR3 is TGTGCCAGCAGCGTAGCGTCTAGCGGGTTAGATACGCAGTATTTT.

The chain combines TRBV5-1 with TRBJ1-2; maybe TRBD1 (6 bases). V was shortened by 9 bases and J by 6 bases, with 12 bases between the two germline ends. The CDR3 runs 11 residues. Germline lookup yields CDR1 SGHRS and CDR2 YFSETQ. The DNA for the CDR3 is TGCGCCATTCGGGACATAGATGGCTACACCTTC. Its protein product is CAIRDIDGYTF.